This T cell receptor beta chain is from a study of siplizumab effects on memory and regulatory T cells. The protocol was immunoSEQ multiplex PCR, while the TCRdb copy is restricted to in-frame clones and leaves out a portion. The sample holds tens of thousands of clones, around 90% seen once. On this clone itself: Antigen specificity is unknown.

The length of the CDR3 is 11 residues. Germline values: CDR1 DFQATT, CDR2 SNEGSKA (reference sequence). With 0 bases removed from V and 5 bases from J, the gap between germline ends came to 4 bases. Regarding the study as a whole: A minor share of alloreactive clones matched unstimulated subsets.

The sequenced material came from Tregs sorted from blood. The sequence came from a human donor in good health. The V and J genes are TRBV20-1 and TRBJ2-5, with D hard to call. The CDR3 sequence is CSARDAETQYF. CDR3 in DNA: TGCAGTGCTAGAGATGCGGAGACCCAGTACTTC.